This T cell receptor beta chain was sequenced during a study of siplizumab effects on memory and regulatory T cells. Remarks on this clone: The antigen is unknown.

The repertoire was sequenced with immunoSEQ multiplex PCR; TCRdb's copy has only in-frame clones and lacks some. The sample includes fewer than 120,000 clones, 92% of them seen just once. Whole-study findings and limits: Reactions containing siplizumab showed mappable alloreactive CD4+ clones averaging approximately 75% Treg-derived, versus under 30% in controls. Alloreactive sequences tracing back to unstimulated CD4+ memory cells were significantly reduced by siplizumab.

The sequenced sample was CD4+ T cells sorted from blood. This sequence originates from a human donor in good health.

The CDR3 DNA is TGTGCCAGCAGTGTCCAGGGAGGGAGATCCTACAATGAGCAGTTCTTC. It translates to CASSVQGGRSYNEQFF. The chain carries TRBV25-1 and TRBJ2-1; TRBD2 agrees at 7 bases. In germline, CDR1 is MGHDK, CDR2 SYGVNS. This CDR3 region has 16 residues. V trimming: 4 bases; J trimming: 1 base; junction bases outside the gene matches: 7. Supplemented by reference TRBV25-1 and TRBJ2-1, the full variable domain reads EADIYQTPRYLVIGTGKKITLECSQTMGHDKMYWYQQDPGMELHLIHYSYGVNSTEKGDLSSESTVSRIRTEHFPLTLESARPSHTSQYLCASSVQGGRSYNEQFFGPGTRLTVL.